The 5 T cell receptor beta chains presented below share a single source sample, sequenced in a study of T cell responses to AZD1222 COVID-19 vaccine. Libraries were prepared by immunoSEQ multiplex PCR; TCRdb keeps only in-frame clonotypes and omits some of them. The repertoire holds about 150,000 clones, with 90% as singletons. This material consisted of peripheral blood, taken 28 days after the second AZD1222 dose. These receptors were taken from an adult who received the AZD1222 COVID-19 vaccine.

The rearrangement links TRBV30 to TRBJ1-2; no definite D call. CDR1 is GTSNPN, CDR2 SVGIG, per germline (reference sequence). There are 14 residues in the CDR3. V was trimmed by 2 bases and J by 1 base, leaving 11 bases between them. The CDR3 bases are TGTGCCTGGAGTTCCGCCAGGCTTAACTATGGCTACACCTTC. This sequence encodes CAWSSARLNYGYTF. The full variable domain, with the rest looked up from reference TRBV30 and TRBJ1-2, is SQTIHQWPATLVQPVGSPLSLECTVEGTSNPNLYWYRQAAGRGLQLLFYSVGIGQISSEVPQNLSASRPQDRQFILSSKKLLLSDSGFYLCAWSSARLNYGYTFGSGTRLTVV.

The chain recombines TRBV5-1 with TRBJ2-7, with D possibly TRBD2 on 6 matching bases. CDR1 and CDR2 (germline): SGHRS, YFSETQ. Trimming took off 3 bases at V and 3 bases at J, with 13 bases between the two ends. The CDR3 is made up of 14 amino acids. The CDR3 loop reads CASSYGTGDYEQYF. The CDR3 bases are TGCGCCAGCAGCTACGGGACTGGAGACTACGAGCAGTACTTC.

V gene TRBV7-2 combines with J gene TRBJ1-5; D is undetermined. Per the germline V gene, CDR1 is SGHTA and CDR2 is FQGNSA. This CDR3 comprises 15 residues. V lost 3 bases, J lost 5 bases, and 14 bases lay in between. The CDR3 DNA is TGTGCCAGCAGCTTCGACACTTGGGGATATCAGCCCCAGCATTTT. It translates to CASSFDTWGYQPQHF.

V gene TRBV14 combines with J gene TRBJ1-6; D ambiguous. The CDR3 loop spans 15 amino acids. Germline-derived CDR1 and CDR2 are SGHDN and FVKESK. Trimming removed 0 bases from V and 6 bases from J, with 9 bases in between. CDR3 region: CASSQDLYRNSPLHF. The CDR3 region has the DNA TGTGCCAGCAGCCAAGATCTTTACCGTAATTCACCCCTCCACTTT.

The CDR3 loop is CASSVGQGRGEKLFF. The CDR3 DNA is TGTGCCAGCAGCGTTGGACAGGGGCGAGGGGAAAAACTGTTTTTT. The chain links TRBV7-7 to TRBJ1-4; TRBD1 agrees at 9 bases. Germline loops: CDR1 SSHAT, CDR2 FNYEAQ (reference sequence). The ends lost 5 bases at V and 8 bases at J; junction bases unmatched: 9. CDR3 length equals 15 residues.